This is a list of T cell receptor beta chains from one sample in a study of human T cells and chemical hapten exposure. TCRdb reprocessed the RACE reads with MiXCR, giving one entry per CDR3 protein. The sample has under 200,000 distinct CDR3 sequences; roughly 26% are singletons. The material sequenced was whole blood, taken in connection with sensitization to the hapten diphenylcyclopropenone (DPC). The receptors stem from a woman between 18 and 29 years old with alopecia areata. Some clones in this sample may be carry-over from other donors' samples. Each CDR3 is given with its conserved first and last residue. A D gene is named only where the DNA matches it firmly. Clone size is given for some rows only: seen once, a few or many times, or a class if the clone is expanded.

v_gene	j_gene	d_gene	abundance	CDR3aa	CDR3nt
TRBV9	TRBJ2-2	TRBD2	NA	CASSVAAGPNTGELFF	TGTGCCAGCAGCGTAGCAGCGGGACCGAACACCGGGGAGCTGTTTTTT
TRBV12-3/TRBV12-4	TRBJ2-5	TRBD1	NA	CASSFLTGAETQYF	TGTGCCAGCAGTTTTCTGACAGGGGCGGAGACCCAGTACTTC
TRBV18	TRBJ1-1	NA	NA	CASSPLAPNTEAFF	TGTGCCAGCTCACCTCTCGCCCCGAACACTGAAGCTTTCTTT
TRBV11-2	TRBJ2-3	TRBD1	NA	CASSLGTGSSTDTQYF	TGTGCCAGCAGCTTAGGGACAGGGAGCAGCACAGATACGCAGTATTTT
TRBV9	TRBJ1-1	TRBD1	many	CASSVAQGAEAFF	TGTGCCAGCAGCGTAGCACAGGGGGCGGAAGCTTTCTTT
TRBV23-1	TRBJ1-5	NA	few	CASCRVEQPQHF	TGCGCCAGCTGCAGGGTTGAACAGCCCCAGCATTTT
TRBV20-1	TRBJ2-2	NA	NA	CSARKWARGGISTGELFF	TGCAGTGCTAGGAAGTGGGCTAGGGGCGGTATCTCGACCGGGGAGCTGTTTTTT
TRBV20-1	TRBJ2-7	NA	few	CSARDLRSEQYF	TGCAGTGCTAGAGATTTGCGGTCCGAGCAGTACTTC
TRBV7-6	TRBJ2-3	NA	few	CASSAQPGGSTDTQYF	TGTGCCAGCAGCGCCCAGCCCGGCGGGAGCACAGATACGCAGTATTTT
TRBV7-2	TRBJ1-5	NA	NA	CASSNQWGNQPQHF	TGTGCCAGCAGTAACCAGTGGGGCAATCAGCCCCAGCATTTT
TRBV23-1	TRBJ2-5	NA	NA	CASIPQGRQETQYF	TGCGCCAGCATCCCACAGGGAAGACAAGAGACCCAGTACTTC
TRBV27	TRBJ2-1	TRBD2	few	CASRGIAGHNEQFF	TGTGCCAGCAGGGGAATAGCGGGACACAATGAGCAGTTCTTC
TRBV29-1	TRBJ2-3	NA	few	CSVDRTDTQYF	TGCAGCGTTGATCGCACAGATACGCAGTATTTT
TRBV25-1	TRBJ2-5	NA	NA	CASTRSDSRETQYF	TGTGCCAGCACACGATCGGACAGCAGAGAGACCCAGTACTTC
TRBV7-9	TRBJ2-3	NA	NA	CASSLTGYTDTQYF	TGTGCCAGCAGCCTAACGGGGTACACAGATACGCAGTATTTT
TRBV29-1	TRBJ2-1	NA	NA	CSVEDGGLKEQFF	TGCAGCGTTGAAGATGGGGGTTTAAAGGAGCAGTTCTTC
TRBV5-1	TRBJ2-1	TRBD2	NA	CASSRGLAGGSNEQFF	TGCGCCAGCAGCCGGGGACTAGCGGGAGGGAGCAATGAGCAGTTCTTC
TRBV12-3/TRBV12-4	TRBJ1-1	TRBD1	NA	CASSPRTGDTEAFF	TGTGCCAGCAGCCCCCGTACAGGGGACACTGAAGCTTTCTTT
TRBV27	TRBJ2-1	NA	NA	CASSFSQGGGANEQFF	TGTGCCAGCAGTTTCTCACAGGGAGGCGGGGCAAATGAGCAGTTCTTC
TRBV20-1	TRBJ2-1	NA	NA	CSARDVGPSYNEQFF	TGCAGTGCTAGAGACGTCGGTCCATCCTACAATGAGCAGTTCTTC
TRBV7-2	TRBJ2-7	NA	few	CASRRGGPSSYEQYF	TGTGCCAGCCGTAGGGGGGGCCCCTCCTCCTACGAGCAGTACTTC
TRBV4-1	TRBJ2-1	TRBD1	NA	CASGTGTGDNEQFF	TGCGCCAGCGGGACCGGGACAGGGGACAATGAGCAGTTCTTC
TRBV20-1	TRBJ2-3	TRBD2	few	CSARTSGGGALTDTQYF	TGCAGTGCGAGGACTAGCGGGGGGGGAGCCCTCACAGATACGCAGTATTTT